The clone carrying this TCR beta chain was detected ten times or more. The entry originates in a study of regulatory T cells in long-lasting Graves disease. Investigators prepared the TCR beta libraries by applying iRepertoire HTBI primers and Arm-PCR of CDR3 regions. TCRdb re-derived calls from the multiplex PCR reads in MiXCR, one entry per CDR3 protein. The sample lists around 400,000 distinct CDR3 sequences, 15% to 19% occurring once. The trim removed 8 bases at V and 7 bases at J, leaving 18 bases unmatched. The CDR3 loop spans 17 amino acids. Time point specified: newly diagnosed GD, antithyroid drugs for less than 3 months. From RNA extracted from PBMCs, the TCR library was made.

This sequence joins TRBV12-3 or TRBV12-4 and TRBJ2-1, with 9 bases fitting TRBD2. This sample comprised peripheral blood mononuclear cells (PBMCs), obtained at new diagnosis, from a patient treated with antithyroid drugs. The sequence was obtained from a female donor with Graves disease. The CDR3 nucleotides are TGTGCCAGCGGGGGTGGGAATAGCGGGAGAGCGGTGAATGAGCAGTTCTTC. This sequence encodes CASGGGNSGRAVNEQFF.